This T cell receptor beta chain was recovered during a study of post-analysis software for immune sequencing data. In the study overall: Relapsing-remitting, secondary progressive and progressive-relapsing multiple sclerosis courses were included.

This clonotype was recorded a few times. Its target is not known. A read error may account for a junction end that differs from germline. Whole-study findings and limits: For normalized Chao1 diversity, multiple sclerosis patients scored significantly lower than controls did. Roughly five TRBV segments appeared more often in patients than in controls, and TRBV5-6, TRBV5-1 and TRBV20-1 were among these. Samples from one preparation batch, clustered by F measure, grouped strongly together.

Unique molecular identifiers had been added to the TCR beta cDNA libraries. T cells, about 0.9 to 11 million of them, yielded roughly 550,000 cDNA molecules. TCRdb processed the PCR reads anew with MiXCR; each CDR3 protein has one entry. The table includes 650,000 to 850,000 distinct CDR3 sequences, roughly 50% detected once. The CDR3 sequence is 13 residues long. CDR1 is MGHDK, CDR2 SYGVNS, per germline. The sample consisted of blood. V usage is TRBV25-1 and J usage is TRBJ1-1; 7 bases match TRBD1. The sequence came from a girl under 18 with multiple sclerosis. This CDR3 reads CACSAYRGTEAFF. Written as DNA, the CDR3 is TGTGCCTGCAGTGCTTACAGGGGCACTGAAGCTTTCTTT.